The sequence of this TCR beta chain was determined in a study of regulatory T cells in long-lasting Graves disease. Time point reported: persistent/refractory GD, antithyroid drugs over 5 years with positive TRAb. PBMCs provided the RNA from which the TCR library was made. Criteria from the American Thyroid Association guidelines were applied to diagnose Graves' disease. Combining iRepertoire HTBI primers with Arm-PCR of CDR3 regions, the authors built TCR beta libraries. TCRdb passed the multiplex PCR reads through MiXCR, listing each CDR3 protein once. This table holds around 400,000 distinct CDR3 sequences, roughly a fifth found once. Study-wide points: Persistent disease preferred TRBV28, TRBJ1-2 and TRBJ2-5. Study of thyroid tissue was not done, with only peripheral blood studied.

Points on this clonotype: Its antigen is unidentified.

Trimming removed 9 bases at V and 0 bases at J, with 3 bases between. The CDR3 is made up of 11 amino acids. The germline gives CDR1 KGHDR, CDR2 SFDVKD. The sequence was collected from a female donor with Graves disease. Specimen: peripheral blood mononuclear cells (PBMCs), collected when the disease was refractory, from a patient treated with antithyroid drugs. This sequence joins TRBV24-1 and TRBJ2-3; no definite D call. DNA for the CDR3: TGTGCCACCGCCAGCACAGATACGCAGTATTTT. It encodes CATASTDTQYF.